This TCR beta chain was captured in a study of T cell repertoires in cytomegalovirus infection. At the level of the study: From public TCR beta signatures came an indication of both CMV infection and matching HLA type.

MiXCR, run by TCRdb on the reads, gives a single entry per CDR3 protein. This table holds approximately 340,000 distinct CDR3 sequences, 25% to 35% found once. CDR1 is LNHNV and CDR2 is YYDKDF in the germline V gene (reference sequence). V was pared by 3 bases and J by 1 base, with 8 bases of the junction left unmatched. The CDR3 has 16 amino acids. This clonotype was seen a few times. Antigen specificity is unknown. The receptor was isolated from a human donor in good health (CMV status not recorded). Some clones in this sample may be carry-over from other donors' samples. The sample was cultured PBMCs, taken from culture after CMV antigen stimulation. The gene calls are TRBV15 and TRBJ2-5, with 7 positions matching TRBD2. CDR3 loop: CATSSGGTAFQETQYF. The DNA for the CDR3 is TGTGCCACCAGCAGCGGGGGGACCGCTTTCCAAGAGACCCAGTACTTC.